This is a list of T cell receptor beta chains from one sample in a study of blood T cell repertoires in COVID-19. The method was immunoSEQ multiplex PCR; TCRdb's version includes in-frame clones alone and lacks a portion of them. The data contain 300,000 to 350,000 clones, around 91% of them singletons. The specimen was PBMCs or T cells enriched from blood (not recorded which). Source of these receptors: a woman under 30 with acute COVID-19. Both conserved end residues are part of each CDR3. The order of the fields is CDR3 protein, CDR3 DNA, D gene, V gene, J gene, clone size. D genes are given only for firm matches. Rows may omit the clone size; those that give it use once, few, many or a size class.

CDR3 protein: CASSLGGFSGSSYEQYF
CDR3 DNA: TGTGCCAGCAGCTTGGGGGGATTTAGCGGGAGTTCCTACGAGCAGTACTTC
D gene: TRBD2
V gene: TRBV5-5
J gene: TRBJ2-7
clone size: .

CDR3 protein: CASSPRQANYNEQFF
CDR3 DNA: TGTGCCAGCAGCCCGAGACAGGCAAACTACAATGAGCAGTTCTTC
D gene: .
V gene: TRBV9
J gene: TRBJ2-1
clone size: .

CDR3 protein: CASSPRMREEYEQYF
CDR3 DNA: TGTGCCAGCAGCCCCCGTATGCGGGAGGAATACGAGCAGTACTTC
D gene: TRBD2
V gene: TRBV7-6
J gene: TRBJ2-7
clone size: .

CDR3 protein: CASSPDGDYGYTF
CDR3 DNA: TGTGCCAGCTCACCAGACGGGGACTATGGCTACACCTTC
D gene: .
V gene: TRBV18
J gene: TRBJ1-2
clone size: .

CDR3 protein: CASGVEAIYEQYF
CDR3 DNA: TGTGCCAGCGGGGTGGAGGCGATATACGAGCAGTACTTC
D gene: .
V gene: TRBV28
J gene: TRBJ2-7
clone size: .

CDR3 protein: CASSLAMTVRQPQHF
CDR3 DNA: TGTGCCAGCAGCTTAGCGATGACAGTCCGGCAGCCCCAGCATTTT
D gene: .
V gene: TRBV7-2
J gene: TRBJ1-5
clone size: .

CDR3 protein: CASSQDHGGDDDTQYF
CDR3 DNA: TGTGCCAGCAGCCAAGATCACGGGGGAGACGACGATACGCAGTATTTT
D gene: .
V gene: TRBV14
J gene: TRBJ2-3
clone size: .

CDR3 protein: CASSSKRGTEAFF
CDR3 DNA: TGTGCCAGCAGCTCGAAAAGGGGCACTGAAGCTTTCTTT
D gene: .
V gene: TRBV7-3
J gene: TRBJ1-1
clone size: .

CDR3 protein: CAISEGREKETQYF
CDR3 DNA: TGTGCCATCAGTGAAGGACGGGAGAAAGAGACCCAGTACTTC
D gene: .
V gene: TRBV10-3
J gene: TRBJ2-5
clone size: .

CDR3 protein: CASSYRTSGSTDTQYF
CDR3 DNA: TGTGCCAGCAGTTATAGGACTAGCGGGAGCACAGATACGCAGTATTTT
D gene: TRBD2
V gene: TRBV3-1/TRBV3-2
J gene: TRBJ2-3
clone size: .

CDR3 protein: CASSLDRAGGYGYTF
CDR3 DNA: TGTGCCAGCAGCCTTGACAGGGCAGGAGGCTATGGCTACACCTTC
D gene: TRBD1
V gene: TRBV28
J gene: TRBJ1-2
clone size: .

CDR3 protein: CASSYEILQPQHF
CDR3 DNA: TGTGCCAGCAGTTACGAGATCCTCCAGCCCCAGCATTTT
D gene: .
V gene: TRBV6-5
J gene: TRBJ1-5
clone size: .

CDR3 protein: CATSDSGLAGGGYEQYF
CDR3 DNA: TGTGCCACCAGTGATTCTGGACTAGCGGGAGGAGGATACGAGCAGTACTTC
D gene: TRBD2
V gene: TRBV24-1
J gene: TRBJ2-7
clone size: .

CDR3 protein: CASTEGGATGANVLTF
CDR3 DNA: TGCGCCAGCACGGAAGGGGGCGCAACTGGGGCCAACGTCCTGACTTTC
D gene: TRBD1
V gene: TRBV5-1
J gene: TRBJ2-6
clone size: .

CDR3 protein: CAWGQGAHQPQHF
CDR3 DNA: TGTGCCTGGGGACAGGGGGCACATCAGCCCCAGCATTTT
D gene: TRBD1
V gene: TRBV30
J gene: TRBJ1-5
clone size: .

CDR3 protein: CSASDNYEQYF
CDR3 DNA: TGCAGTGCTAGCGACAACTACGAGCAGTACTTC
D gene: .
V gene: TRBV20-1
J gene: TRBJ2-7
clone size: few

CDR3 protein: CSVEGFKRDTTGELFF
CDR3 DNA: TGCAGCGTTGAAGGCTTTAAGAGGGACACCACCGGGGAGCTGTTTTTT
D gene: .
V gene: TRBV29-1
J gene: TRBJ2-2
clone size: .

CDR3 protein: CAGSGREAGELFF
CDR3 DNA: TGTGCCGGTAGCGGGAGGGAAGCCGGGGAGCTGTTTTTT
D gene: TRBD2
V gene: TRBV19
J gene: TRBJ2-2
clone size: .

CDR3 protein: CASSVVAGSYNEQFF
CDR3 DNA: TGTGCCAGCAGCGTAGTGGCGGGATCGTACAATGAGCAGTTCTTC
D gene: .
V gene: TRBV9
J gene: TRBJ2-1
clone size: .

CDR3 protein: CASTQGDPHQPQHF
CDR3 DNA: TGTGCCAGCACCCAGGGGGACCCGCATCAGCCCCAGCATTTT
D gene: TRBD1
V gene: TRBV7-9
J gene: TRBJ1-5
clone size: .

CDR3 protein: CAISESLVRAYNEQFF
CDR3 DNA: TGTGCCATCAGTGAGTCGTTAGTCCGGGCCTACAATGAGCAGTTCTTC
D gene: .
V gene: TRBV10-3
J gene: TRBJ2-1
clone size: .

CDR3 protein: CASSLTGDTGELFF
CDR3 DNA: TGCGCCAGCAGCTTGACAGGGGACACCGGGGAGCTGTTTTTT
D gene: TRBD1
V gene: TRBV5-1
J gene: TRBJ2-2
clone size: once

CDR3 protein: CAIVAGLGQPQHF
CDR3 DNA: TGTGCCATCGTGGCCGGCCTAGGCCAGCCCCAGCATTTT
D gene: .
V gene: TRBV10-3
J gene: TRBJ1-5
clone size: .

CDR3 protein: CASSSPGLNTGELFF
CDR3 DNA: TGTGCCAGCAGCAGCCCGGGACTAAACACCGGGGAGCTGTTTTTT
D gene: TRBD2
V gene: TRBV7-3
J gene: TRBJ2-2
clone size: .

CDR3 protein: CASSPLDRLEGNTEAFF
CDR3 DNA: TGCGCCAGCAGCCCTTTGGACAGGTTGGAGGGGAACACTGAAGCTTTCTTT
D gene: TRBD1
V gene: TRBV4-1
J gene: TRBJ1-1
clone size: .

CDR3 protein: CASSLGGGETQYF
CDR3 DNA: TGTGCCAGCAGCTTGGGGGGGGGAGAGACCCAGTACTTC
D gene: TRBD2
V gene: TRBV11-3
J gene: TRBJ2-5
clone size: .

CDR3 protein: CASSSRQGALGDEQYF
CDR3 DNA: TGTGCCAGCAGTTCACGACAGGGGGCCCTAGGGGACGAGCAGTACTTC
D gene: TRBD1
V gene: TRBV27
J gene: TRBJ2-7
clone size: .

CDR3 protein: CASSHQDRLVQPQHF
CDR3 DNA: TGTGCCAGCAGCCATCAGGACAGGCTGGTGCAGCCCCAGCATTTT
D gene: TRBD1
V gene: TRBV6-2/TRBV6-3
J gene: TRBJ1-5
clone size: .

CDR3 protein: CASSETSRGNYGYTF
CDR3 DNA: TGTGCCAGCAGCGAGACGAGCCGCGGGAACTATGGCTACACCTTC
D gene: .
V gene: TRBV9
J gene: TRBJ1-2
clone size: .

CDR3 protein: CASSSTDGLAGPSDTQYF
CDR3 DNA: TGTGCCAGCAGTTCGACCGATGGACTAGCGGGACCCTCAGATACGCAGTATTTT
D gene: TRBD2
V gene: TRBV27
J gene: TRBJ2-3
clone size: .

CDR3 protein: CASSFPFGLAEVSYEQYF
CDR3 DNA: TGTGCCAGCAGTTTTCCGTTTGGACTAGCGGAAGTCTCCTACGAGCAGTACTTC
D gene: TRBD2
V gene: TRBV28
J gene: TRBJ2-7
clone size: .

CDR3 protein: CASSLDYSSTGELFF
CDR3 DNA: TGTGCCAGCAGCTTAGATTACAGTAGCACCGGGGAGCTGTTTTTT
D gene: .
V gene: TRBV7-9
J gene: TRBJ2-2
clone size: .

CDR3 protein: CASSPATSGSNEQFF
CDR3 DNA: TGTGCCAGCTCACCAGCCACTAGCGGGAGTAATGAGCAGTTCTTC
D gene: TRBD2
V gene: TRBV18
J gene: TRBJ2-1
clone size: .

CDR3 protein: CASSQGRDRGLNYGYTF
CDR3 DNA: TGTGCCAGCAGCCAAGGGCGAGACAGGGGGCTAAACTATGGCTACACCTTC
D gene: TRBD1
V gene: TRBV4-2
J gene: TRBJ1-2
clone size: .

CDR3 protein: CASSFFGLAEGGIHTQYF
CDR3 DNA: TGTGCCAGCAGTTTCTTTGGACTAGCGGAGGGGGGGATACATACGCAGTATTTT
D gene: TRBD2
V gene: TRBV27
J gene: TRBJ2-3
clone size: .

CDR3 protein: CASSLVGGEQFF
CDR3 DNA: TGCGCCAGCAGCTTAGTCGGGGGAGAGCAGTTCTTC
D gene: .
V gene: TRBV5-1
J gene: TRBJ2-1
clone size: .

CDR3 protein: CASSPRDVVNEKLFF
CDR3 DNA: TGTGCCAGCTCACCTCGGGATGTGGTTAATGAAAAACTGTTTTTT
D gene: .
V gene: TRBV18
J gene: TRBJ1-4
clone size: few

CDR3 protein: CASSPSAGANAGELFF
CDR3 DNA: TGTGCCAGCAGCCCCTCGGCAGGGGCGAACGCCGGGGAGCTGTTTTTT
D gene: .
V gene: TRBV11-3
J gene: TRBJ2-2
clone size: .

CDR3 protein: CASSSDRVDEQFF
CDR3 DNA: TGTGCCAGCAGCTCGGACAGGGTTGATGAGCAGTTCTTC
D gene: TRBD1
V gene: TRBV5-8
J gene: TRBJ2-1
clone size: .

CDR3 protein: CASSYTGVAGANVLTF
CDR3 DNA: TGTGCCAGCAGCTATACAGGGGTTGCTGGGGCCAACGTCCTGACTTTC
D gene: TRBD1
V gene: TRBV11-2
J gene: TRBJ2-6
clone size: once